This T cell receptor (beta chain) was identified in a study of blood T cells in healthy people across ages. Primed by a sample-barcoded 5' primer and a J-beta primer mix, a second PCR proceeded for 7 to 11 cycles. TCRdb passed the 5' RACE reads through MiXCR, listing each CDR3 protein once. Seen here are around 900,000 distinct CDR3 sequences, around 30% observed once, and the top ten hold around 15%. The V end lost 6 bases, the J end lost 4 bases, and 18 bases lay between the germline ends. The CDR3 is 15 residues long. Germline CDR1 is MNHNS and CDR2 is SASEGT. The rearrangement uses TRBV6-1 and TRBJ1-1; D unclear. Specimen: blood. The TCR sequence derives from a woman older than 75 in good health. The CDR3 nucleotides are TGTGCCAGCAGATTGGAGGGCGATTTGTCCACTGAAGCTTTCTTT. Protein sequence: CASRLEGDLSTEAFF.